This is a list of T cell receptor beta chains from one sample in a study of identical twins. From the 5' RACE reads, TCRdb called clonotypes with MiXCR, one entry per CDR3 protein. The sample shows about 250,000 distinct CDR3 sequences, about 8.9% of them seen only once. The sample was also reused in another study, on yellow fever vaccine responses in identical twins.

Sequencing used CD8+ T cells sorted from blood. These receptors were collected from a young woman in good health. Both conserved end residues are part of each CDR3. Each record gives: V gene, D gene, CDR3 length, J gene, clone size, CDR3 protein, CDR3 DNA. The D gene is left open where the match is weak. Clone size is shown for a subset of rows, as once, few, many or a class of expanded clone.

>TRBV10-3|TRBD1|15|TRBJ2-7|few
CAISGDRAVSYEQYF
TGTGCCATCAGTGGGGACAGGGCCGTCTCCTACGAGCAGTACTTC
>TRBV7-6|-|15|TRBJ2-5|-
CASSFGGDLFETQYF
TGTGCCAGCAGCTTCGGCGGCGACCTGTTTGAGACCCAGTACTTC
>TRBV29-1|TRBD1|12|TRBJ2-7|many
CSPEGDSSEQYF
TGCAGCCCGGAAGGGGACAGCTCCGAGCAGTACTTC
>TRBV11-1|TRBD1|18|TRBJ2-5|few
CASSPAVQGVQDQETQYF
TGTGCCAGCAGCCCCGCGGTGCAGGGGGTACAAGACCAAGAGACCCAGTACTTC
>TRBV29-1|TRBD2|16|TRBJ2-3|few
CSVEDMAGGVADTQYF
TGCAGCGTTGAAGATATGGCGGGAGGCGTCGCAGATACGCAGTATTTT
>TRBV20-1|TRBD2|16|TRBJ2-3|many
CSASGLARRGGDTQYF
TGCAGTGCTAGTGGACTAGCGAGGAGGGGTGGAGATACGCAGTATTTT
>TRBV10-3|TRBD1|13|TRBJ2-7|many
CAITTGQTYEQYF
TGTGCCATCACTACGGGACAGACCTACGAGCAGTACTTC
>TRBV4-1|TRBD2|18|TRBJ2-2|-
CASTPPPGSGRDTGELFF
TGCGCCAGCACCCCTCCTCCAGGTAGCGGGAGGGACACCGGGGAGCTGTTTTTT
>TRBV7-8|-|14|TRBJ2-1|few
CASSLVARGGEQFF
TGTGCCAGCAGCTTAGTTGCAAGGGGGGGTGAGCAGTTCTTC
>TRBV7-9|TRBD2|16|TRBJ2-1|few
CASSLVSGGAHNEQFF
TGTGCCAGCAGCTTAGTGAGCGGGGGGGCTCACAATGAGCAGTTCTTC
>TRBV29-1|TRBD1|12|TRBJ2-7|many
CSAGTGSYEQYF
TGCAGCGCCGGGACAGGATCCTACGAGCAGTACTTC
>TRBV25-1|TRBD1|16|TRBJ2-3|-
CASSFRGTGLTDTQYF
TGTGCCAGCAGCTTCCGTGGGACAGGTCTCACAGATACGCAGTATTTT
>TRBV12-3/TRBV12-4|TRBD2|18|TRBJ2-5|-
CASREGLAGGPYQETQYF
TGTGCCAGCAGGGAGGGACTAGCGGGGGGGCCGTACCAAGAGACCCAGTACTTC
>TRBV20-1|-|13|TRBJ2-3|few
CSARDLGTDTQYF
TGCAGTGCTAGAGATTTGGGCACAGATACGCAGTATTTT
>TRBV3-1|TRBD2|20|TRBJ2-1|many
CASSQASGLAGGPLGNEQFF
TGTGCCAGCAGCCAAGCAAGTGGGCTAGCGGGAGGGCCCCTTGGGAATGAGCAGTTCTTC
>TRBV2|-|16|TRBJ2-7|few
CASSGLPRPVVYEQYF
TGTGCCAGCAGTGGACTTCCGAGACCGGTGGTTTACGAGCAGTACTTC
>TRBV5-5|TRBD1|14|TRBJ1-1|many
CASSGDRVYTEAFF
TGTGCCAGCAGCGGAGACAGGGTTTACACTGAAGCTTTCTTT
>TRBV7-2|TRBD2|16|TRBJ2-5|-
CASSQLAGGPGETQYF
TGTGCCAGCAGCCAACTAGCGGGAGGGCCAGGGGAGACCCAGTACTTC
>TRBV5-1|TRBD1|21|TRBJ2-5|-
CACSLRWIRGQGFANQETQYF
TGCGCCTGCAGCCTAAGGTGGATACGGGGACAGGGGTTCGCCAACCAAGAGACCCAGTACTTC
>TRBV4-3|TRBD1|14|TRBJ2-7|-
CASSPRQGEYEQYF
TGCGCCAGCAGCCCGAGACAGGGGGAATACGAGCAGTACTTC